One sample yielded the 12 T cell receptor beta chains listed below, sequenced in a study of post-analysis software for immune sequencing data. Findings and caveats of the study: In patients, 4 to 6 TRBV segments were more frequent than in controls, with TRBV5-6, TRBV5-1 and TRBV20-1 among them.

Unique molecular identifiers had been added to the TCR beta cDNA libraries. One entry per CDR3 protein results from TCRdb running MiXCR on the PCR reads. Altogether hundreds of thousands of distinct CDR3 sequences are present, around 60% being singletons, with the ten largest covering about 11%. No antigen is known for these receptors. Material: blood. Every receptor here comes from a girl aged 2 to 9 with multiple sclerosis.

This chain joins TRBV20-1 and TRBJ2-7, with D perhaps matching TRBD1 or TRBD2 (5 bases each). The last part of the DNA fits TRBJ2-5 better; the J call may be wrong. Germline CDR1 and CDR2: DFQATT and SNEGSKA (reference sequence). The CDR3 contains 12 residues. The CDR3 bases are TGCAGTGCTGGGACGGTGCAAGAGACCCAGTACTTC. Translation: CSAGTVQETQYF.

The V gene is TRBV29-1, the J gene TRBJ1-1, with 7 bases lining up with TRBD1. Germline V gene sequence: CDR1 SQVTM, CDR2 ANQGSEA. Trimming at V came to 6 bases and at J to 5 bases, leaving 6 bases not matched to a gene. The CDR3 sequence is 12 residues long. This CDR3 reads CSVGGGGTEAFF. CDR3 DNA sequence: TGCAGCGTGGGAGGGGGCGGAACTGAAGCTTTCTTT.

This clonotype was counted a few times. The J gene is TRBJ1-2, the V gene TRBV5-1; TRBD1 matches 8 bases. Germline assignment: CDR1 SGHRS and CDR2 YFSETQ. The CDR3 contains 14 residues. J was trimmed by 4 bases and V by 3 bases; bases with no gene match: 5. The CDR3 here is CASSSGQGRYGYTF. CDR3 DNA sequence: TGCGCCAGCAGCTCAGGACAGGGCCGCTATGGCTACACCTTC. The full variable domain, with the rest looked up from reference TRBV5-1 and TRBJ1-2, is KAGVTQTPRYLIKTRGQQVTLSCSPISGHRSVSWYQQTPGQGLQFLFEYFSETQRNKGNFPGRFSGRQFSNSRSEMNVSTLELGDSALYLCASSSGQGRYGYTFGSGTRLTVV.

The V gene is TRBV7-6, the J gene TRBJ1-5; 8 nucleotides agree with TRBD1. The CDR3 sequence is 16 residues long. With 1 base clipped from V and 4 bases from J, the junction kept 6 bases outside the gene matches. Germline V gene data show CDR1 as SGHVS and CDR2 as FNYEAQ. The CDR3 sequence is CASSLDSRGLNQPQHF. The CDR3 DNA reads as TGTGCCAGCAGCTTAGACTCCAGGGGGCTAAATCAGCCCCAGCATTTT.

The chain recombines TRBV9 with TRBJ1-1; no clear D gene. Trimming took off 0 bases at V and 3 bases at J, with 12 bases between the two ends. The germline V gene has CDR1 SGDLS and CDR2 YYNGEE. CDR3 length equals 15 residues. The CDR3 nucleotides read TGTGCCAGCAGCGTAGATGGAGGTGCCCACACTGAAGCTTTCTTT. It yields the protein CASSVDGGAHTEAFF.

There are a few counts of this clonotype. This rearrangement joins TRBV27 to TRBJ1-2, with 7 positions matching TRBD1. Losses at the gene ends were 4 bases for V and 4 bases for J; bases not matched to a gene: 9. The CDR3 runs to 15 residues. Germline V gives CDR1 MNHEY, CDR2 SMNVEV (reference sequence). The CDR3 nucleotides read TGTGCCAGCAGTTCCGCCGGGACAGTGTCCTATGGCTACACCTTC. It specifies CASSSAGTVSYGYTF.

This clonotype has more than one count but fewer than ten. V and J are TRBV4-2 and TRBJ1-2, with 7 nucleotides matching TRBD1. V trimming: 3 bases; J trimming: 4 bases; junction bases outside the gene matches: 8. Germline V gives CDR1 LGHNA, CDR2 YNFKEQ. The CDR3 has 15 residues. As DNA, the CDR3 is TGTGCCAGCAGCCAGAACAGGGGCTTCGGCTATGGCTACACCTTC. This gives the protein CASSQNRGFGYGYTF.

This clonotype has a handful of counts. The J gene is TRBJ2-2, the V gene TRBV10-3; 8 bases map to TRBD1. Germline values: CDR1 ENHRY, CDR2 SYGVKD. After removal of 8 bases from V and 7 bases from J, the junction contained 12 bases not matched to a gene. This CDR3 spans 15 amino acids. The CDR3 coding sequence is TGTGCCATCGCCACGGACAGGGATATTGGCGGGGAGCTGTTTTTT. This sequence encodes CAIATDRDIGGELFF.

This clonotype has just one count. The germline gene is not matched at one end of the junction; a read error may be the cause. The chain combines TRBV15 with TRBJ2-3; 9 nucleotides line up with TRBD1. The CDR3 spans 16 residues. The germline V gene has CDR1 LNHNV and CDR2 YYDKDF (reference sequence). CDR3 in amino acids: CATSRDKGQGTDTRYF. The DNA of the CDR3 is TGTGCCACCAGCAGAGATAAGGGACAGGGTACAGATACGCGGTATTTT.

V gene TRBV5-5 combines with J gene TRBJ2-2, with a tentative D call TRBD1 (6 bases). Trimming pared 1 base from V and 6 bases from J, leaving 10 bases between. This CDR3 spans 14 amino acids. Germline values: CDR1 SGHKS, CDR2 YYEKEE (reference sequence). The CDR3 here is CASSLTGPAGELFF. CDR3 nucleotide sequence: TGTGCCAGCAGCTTGACAGGGCCAGCCGGGGAGCTGTTTTTT.

This sequence joins TRBV29-1 and TRBJ1-1; possibly TRBD1 for D (6 bases). Trimming took off 5 bases at V and 0 bases at J, with 10 bases between the two ends. The CDR3 runs to 13 residues. Germline V gene data show CDR1 as SQVTM and CDR2 as ANQGSEA. CDR3 coding DNA: TGCAGCGTTTCAGGGGACGTGAACACTGAAGCTTTCTTT. Its translation: CSVSGDVNTEAFF.

V usage is TRBV12-3 or TRBV12-4 and J usage is TRBJ2-7; TRBD2 matches at 12 bases. After removal of 3 bases from V and 0 bases from J, the junction contained 6 bases not matched to a gene. The CDR3 covers 17 residues. The CDR3 DNA reads TGTGCCAGCAGTTTCGGACTAGCGGGATCTCCCTCCTACGAGCAGTACTTC. This gives the protein CASSFGLAGSPSYEQYF.